The table lists the clone carrying this T cell receptor (delta chain) with a few counts. This likely reflects a read error, since a far larger clone is one base away. This sample stems from a study of gamma-delta T cells after stem cell transplantation. TCRdb re-called the RT-PCR reads using CATT. Among some 2,000 delta-chain clones listed, roughly 24% were seen once. Sequencing input: gamma-delta T cells. This TCR derives from a human donor. It is not recorded whose cells these are; they may come from a transplant donor.

The CDR3 is CACELLGADRSFTDKLIF. In nucleotides, the CDR3 is TGTGCCTGTGAACTACTGGGGGCCGACCGCTCGTTTACCGATAAACTCATCTTT. This chain connects TRDV2 to TRDJ1; 8 nucleotides match TRDD3. There are 18 residues in the CDR3. The V gene end was trimmed by 4 bases and the J gene end by 2 bases; junction bases not matched to a gene: 17. Per germline, CDR1 GEAIGNYY and CDR2 EKD.